This TCR beta chain is drawn from a study of cytomegalovirus exposure and HLA in healthy donors. Study results and caveats: Some public TCRs appeared in many individuals, while most sequences were rare.

Some clones are missing from TCRdb's copy, which holds only in-frame ones; the method was immunoSEQ multiplex PCR. This sample has about 240,000 clones; around 85% occur once, and the top ten carry 0.95% to 1.5%. Note on this clone: The target antigen is unknown.

This CDR3 is 14 amino acids long. Germline values: CDR1 SEHNR, CDR2 FQNEAQ (reference sequence). V was pared by 3 bases and J by 6 bases, with 3 bases of the junction left unmatched. The sequence came from a woman aged 25-40 years in good health and CMV-seropositive. Input material: PBMCs. The chain recombines TRBV7-9 with TRBJ1-4; TRBD1 matches 8 bases. As DNA, the CDR3 is TGTGCCAGCAGCTTCCCGGACAGGGATGAAAAACTGTTTTTT. Amino acid sequence: CASSFPDRDEKLFF. The full variable domain, rest sourced from reference TRBV7-9 and TRBJ1-4, is DTGVSQNPRHKITKRGQNVTFRCDPISEHNRLYWYRQTLGQGPEFLTYFQNEAQLEKSRLLSDRFSAERPKGSFSTLEIQRTEQGDSAMYLCASSFPDRDEKLFFGSGTQLSVL.